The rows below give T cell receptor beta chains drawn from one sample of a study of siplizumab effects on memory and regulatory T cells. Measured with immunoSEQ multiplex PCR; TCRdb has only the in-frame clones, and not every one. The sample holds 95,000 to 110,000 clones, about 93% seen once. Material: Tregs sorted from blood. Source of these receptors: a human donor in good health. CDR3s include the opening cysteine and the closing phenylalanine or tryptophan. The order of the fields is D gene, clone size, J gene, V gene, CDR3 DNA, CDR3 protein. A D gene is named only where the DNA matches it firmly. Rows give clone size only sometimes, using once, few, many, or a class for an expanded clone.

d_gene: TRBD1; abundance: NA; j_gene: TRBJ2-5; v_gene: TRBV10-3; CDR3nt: TGTGCCATCAGTGAGTCGAGACAGGGGTTACAGACCCAGTACTTC; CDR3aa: CAISESRQGLQTQYF
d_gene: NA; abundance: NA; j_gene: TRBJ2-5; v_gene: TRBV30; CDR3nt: TGTGCCTGGAGCGAAATGGAGACCCAGTACTTC; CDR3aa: CAWSEMETQYF
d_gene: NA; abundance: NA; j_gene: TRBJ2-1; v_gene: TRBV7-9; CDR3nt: TGTGCCAGCAGCTTACCCGGACGGCTGTCCTACAATGAGCAGTTCTTC; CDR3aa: CASSLPGRLSYNEQFF
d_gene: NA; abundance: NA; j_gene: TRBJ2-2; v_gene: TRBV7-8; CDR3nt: TGTGCCAGCAGCTTTAGGAGGACTTACACCGGGGAGCTGTTTTTT; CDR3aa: CASSFRRTYTGELFF
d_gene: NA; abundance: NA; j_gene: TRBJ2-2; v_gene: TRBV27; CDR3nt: TGTGCCAGCAGTTTTATAGGCACCCCCACCGGGGAGCTGTTTTTT; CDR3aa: CASSFIGTPTGELFF
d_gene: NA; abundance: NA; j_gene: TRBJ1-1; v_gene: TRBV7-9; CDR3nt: TGTGCCAGCAGCTTAGCGCTGATTGAAGCTTTCTTT; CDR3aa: CASSLALIEAFF
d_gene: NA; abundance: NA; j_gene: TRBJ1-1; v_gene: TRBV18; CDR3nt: TGTGCCAGCTCACTTCCAGGGAGGACTGAAGCTTTCTTT; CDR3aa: CASSLPGRTEAFF
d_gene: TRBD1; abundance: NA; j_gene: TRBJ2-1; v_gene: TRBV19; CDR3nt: TGTGCCAGTAGTCACGGACAGGGGGTTTCCTACAATGAGCAGTTCTTC; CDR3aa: CASSHGQGVSYNEQFF
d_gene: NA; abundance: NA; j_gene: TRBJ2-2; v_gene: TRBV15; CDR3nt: TGTGCCACCAGCAGAGCAGGTGCCGGGGAGCTGTTTTTT; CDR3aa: CATSRAGAGELFF
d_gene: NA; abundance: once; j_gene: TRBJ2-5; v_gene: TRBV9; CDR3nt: TGTGCCAGCAGCCCCACCGAACCCCCGCGGACCCAGTACTTC; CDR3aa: CASSPTEPPRTQYF
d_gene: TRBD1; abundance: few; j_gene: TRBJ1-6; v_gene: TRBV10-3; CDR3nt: TGTGCCATCAGTGCCGACAGGGTTCATTCACCCCTCCACTTT; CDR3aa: CAISADRVHSPLHF
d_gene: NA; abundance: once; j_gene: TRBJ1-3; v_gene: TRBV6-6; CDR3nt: TGTGCCAGCACCTTTAGCTCTGGAAACACCATATATTTT; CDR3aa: CASTFSSGNTIYF
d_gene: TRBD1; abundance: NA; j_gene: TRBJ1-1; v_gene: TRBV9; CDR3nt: TGTGCCAGCAGCGCCGGGGGGACAGCTAACACTGAAGCTTTCTTT; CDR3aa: CASSAGGTANTEAFF
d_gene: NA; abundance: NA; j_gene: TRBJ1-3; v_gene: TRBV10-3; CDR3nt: TGTGCCATCAGTGTAGGCCTCTCTGGAAACACCATATATTTT; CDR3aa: CAISVGLSGNTIYF
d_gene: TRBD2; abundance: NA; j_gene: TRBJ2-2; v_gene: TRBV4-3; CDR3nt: TGCGCCAGCAGCCAAGATTACTATAGGCTAGCGGGAGGGCTTGGCGGGGAGCTGTTTTTT; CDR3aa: CASSQDYYRLAGGLGGELFF
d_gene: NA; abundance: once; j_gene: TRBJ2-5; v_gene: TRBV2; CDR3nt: TGTGCCAGCAGCAGGGGTCAACAAGAGACCCAGTACTTC; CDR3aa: CASSRGQQETQYF
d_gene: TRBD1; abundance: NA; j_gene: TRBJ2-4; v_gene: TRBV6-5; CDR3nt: TGTGCCAGCAGTACCCGGGACAGTAAAAACATTCAGTACTTC; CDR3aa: CASSTRDSKNIQYF
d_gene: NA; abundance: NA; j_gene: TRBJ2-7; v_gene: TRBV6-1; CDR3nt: TGTGCCAGCAGCTGGGACGCCACCTACGAGCAGTACTTC; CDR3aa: CASSWDATYEQYF
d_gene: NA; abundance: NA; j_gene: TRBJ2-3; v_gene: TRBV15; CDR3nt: TGTGCCACCACAGCCGGGTTAAGCACAGATACGCAGTATTTT; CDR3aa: CATTAGLSTDTQYF
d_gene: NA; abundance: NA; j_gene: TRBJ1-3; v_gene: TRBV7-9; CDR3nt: TGTGCCAGCAGCTTAGCGGCGGGGGCGGCGGGAAACACCATATATTTT; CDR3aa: CASSLAAGAAGNTIYF
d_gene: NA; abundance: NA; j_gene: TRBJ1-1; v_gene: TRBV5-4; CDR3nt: TGTGCCAGCAGCTTGGACCCTTACCGGAACACTGAAGCTTTCTTT; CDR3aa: CASSLDPYRNTEAFF
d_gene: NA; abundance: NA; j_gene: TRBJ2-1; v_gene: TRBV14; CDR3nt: TGTGCCAGCAGCCTTATCGGGAATGAGCAGTTCTTC; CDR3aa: CASSLIGNEQFF
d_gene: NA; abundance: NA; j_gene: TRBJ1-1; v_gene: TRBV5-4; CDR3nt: TGTGCCAGCAGCTTGGATTCGGGCACTGAAGCTTTCTTT; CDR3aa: CASSLDSGTEAFF
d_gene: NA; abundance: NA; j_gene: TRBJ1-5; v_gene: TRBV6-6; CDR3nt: TGTGCCAGCAGTTACACGAATCAGCCCCAGCATTTT; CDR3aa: CASSYTNQPQHF
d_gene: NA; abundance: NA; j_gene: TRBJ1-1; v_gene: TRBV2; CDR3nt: TGTGCCAGCAGTGCTACAGGGAATACTGAAGCTTTCTTT; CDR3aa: CASSATGNTEAFF
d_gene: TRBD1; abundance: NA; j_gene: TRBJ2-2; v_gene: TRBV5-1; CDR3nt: TGCGCCAGCAGCTTGTTAGGGACAGGGGCGGCCACCGGGGAGCTGTTTTTT; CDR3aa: CASSLLGTGAATGELFF
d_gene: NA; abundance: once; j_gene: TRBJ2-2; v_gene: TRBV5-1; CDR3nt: TGCGCCAGCAGCTTGGTAGGGTACACCGGGGAGCTGTTTTTT; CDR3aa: CASSLVGYTGELFF
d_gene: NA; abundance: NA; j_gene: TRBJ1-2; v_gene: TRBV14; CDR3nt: TGTGCCAGCAGCCAAGATTCAGGTTATGTCTATGGCTACACCTTC; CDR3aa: CASSQDSGYVYGYTF
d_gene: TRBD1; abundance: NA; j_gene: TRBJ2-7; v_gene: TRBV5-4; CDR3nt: TGTGCCAGCACCTCGGACAGGGCTCCCTACGAGCAGTACTTC; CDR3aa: CASTSDRAPYEQYF
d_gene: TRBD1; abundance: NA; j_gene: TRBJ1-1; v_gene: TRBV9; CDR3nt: TGTGCCAGCAGCGTAGAACCCGGGACAGGTGAAGCTTTCTTT; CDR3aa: CASSVEPGTGEAFF
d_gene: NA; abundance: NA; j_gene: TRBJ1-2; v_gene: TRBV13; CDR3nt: TGTGCCAGCAGCGTTACAGGAAGAGCTAACTATGGCTACACCTTC; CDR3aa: CASSVTGRANYGYTF
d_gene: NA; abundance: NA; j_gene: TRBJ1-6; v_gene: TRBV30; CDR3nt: TGTGCCTGGAGTACTGGGGGGAGCTCCTATAATTCACCCCTCCACTTT; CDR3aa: CAWSTGGSSYNSPLHF
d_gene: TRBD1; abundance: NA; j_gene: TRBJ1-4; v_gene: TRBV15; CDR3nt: TGTGCCACCAGCGGAACGCAGGGGGGGGGTGAAAAACTGTTTTTT; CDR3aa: CATSGTQGGGEKLFF
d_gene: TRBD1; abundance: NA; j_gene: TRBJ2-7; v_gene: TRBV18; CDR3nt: TGTGCCAGCTCACCCGGACAGGGTAAGAACGAGCAGTACTTC; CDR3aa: CASSPGQGKNEQYF
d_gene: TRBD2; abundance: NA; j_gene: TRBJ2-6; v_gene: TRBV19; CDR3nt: TGTGCCAGTAGCACTCTCGGGACTAGCGGGACCGGGGCCAACGTCCTGACTTTC; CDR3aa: CASSTLGTSGTGANVLTF